This TCR beta chain was found in a study of blood T cell repertoires in COVID-19. Study processing details: Amplification of reference gene primers was used by the study to estimate nucleated cell counts. Generated by immunoSEQ multiplex PCR, the TCRdb table keeps only in-frame clones and is missing some. V and J calls and clone size are as listed in that table; D and trimming were resolved from the DNA. The sample shows 150,000 or so clones, roughly 70% of them seen only once. V lost 1 base and J lost 8, with 8 bases in between. The CDR3 length is 12 residues. Germline V CDR1 and CDR2: SEHNR, FQNEAQ (reference sequence).

Sequencing was performed on peripheral blood. This chain joins TRBV7-9 and TRBJ1-2; D uncertain. The sequence derives from an elderly woman with acute or convalescent COVID-19. This CDR3 reads CASSLGEAGYTF. Written as DNA, the CDR3 is TGTGCCAGCAGCTTAGGTGAAGCGGGCTACACCTTC.